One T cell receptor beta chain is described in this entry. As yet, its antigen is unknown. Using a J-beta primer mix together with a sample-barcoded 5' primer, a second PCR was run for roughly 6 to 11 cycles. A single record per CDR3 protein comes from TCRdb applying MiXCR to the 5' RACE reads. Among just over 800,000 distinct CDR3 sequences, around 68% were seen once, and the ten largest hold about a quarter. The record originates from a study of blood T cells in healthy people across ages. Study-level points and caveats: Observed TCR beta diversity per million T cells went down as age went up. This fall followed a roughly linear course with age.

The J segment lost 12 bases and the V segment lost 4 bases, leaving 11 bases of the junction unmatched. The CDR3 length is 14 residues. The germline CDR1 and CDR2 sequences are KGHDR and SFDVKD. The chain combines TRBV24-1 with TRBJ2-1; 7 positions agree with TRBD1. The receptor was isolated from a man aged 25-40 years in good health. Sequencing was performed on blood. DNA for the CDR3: TGTGCCACCAGTGAACCTCATGACAGGGACGGGCAGTTCTTC. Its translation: CATSEPHDRDGQFF.